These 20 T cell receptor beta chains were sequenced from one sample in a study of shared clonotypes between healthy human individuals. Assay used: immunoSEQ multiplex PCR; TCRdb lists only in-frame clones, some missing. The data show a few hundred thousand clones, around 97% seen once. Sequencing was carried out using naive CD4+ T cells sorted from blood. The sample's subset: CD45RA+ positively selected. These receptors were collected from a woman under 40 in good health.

The CDR3 region has the DNA TGCGCCAGCAGCTCGGGACAGATCTCCTATGGCTACACCTTC. It is translated as CASSSGQISYGYTF. The chain has TRBV5-1 and TRBJ1-2; 7 nucleotides align to TRBD1. Germline trimming cut 3 bases from V and 4 bases from J; bases unmatched to any gene: 6. Germline-derived CDR1 and CDR2 are SGHRS and YFSETQ. CDR3 length: 14 residues. Full variable domain (missing parts from reference TRBV5-1 and TRBJ1-2): KAGVTQTPRYLIKTRGQQVTLSCSPISGHRSVSWYQQTPGQGLQFLFEYFSETQRNKGNFPGRFSGRQFSNSRSEMNVSTLELGDSALYLCASSSGQISYGYTFGSGTRLTVV.

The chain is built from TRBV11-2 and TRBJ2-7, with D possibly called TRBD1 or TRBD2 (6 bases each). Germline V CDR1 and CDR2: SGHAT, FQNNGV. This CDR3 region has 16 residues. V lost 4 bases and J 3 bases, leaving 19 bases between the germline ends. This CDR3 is CASSYLRGAIFYEQYF. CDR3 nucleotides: TGTGCCAGCAGCTACTTAAGGGGGGCCATCTTCTACGAGCAGTACTTC.

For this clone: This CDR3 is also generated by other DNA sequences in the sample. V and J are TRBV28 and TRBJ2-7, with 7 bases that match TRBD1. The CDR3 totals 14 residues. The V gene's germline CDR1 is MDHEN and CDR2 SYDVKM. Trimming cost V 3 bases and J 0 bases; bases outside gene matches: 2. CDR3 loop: CASSFRGSSYEQYF. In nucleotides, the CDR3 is TGTGCCAGCAGTTTCAGGGGGAGCTCCTACGAGCAGTACTTC.

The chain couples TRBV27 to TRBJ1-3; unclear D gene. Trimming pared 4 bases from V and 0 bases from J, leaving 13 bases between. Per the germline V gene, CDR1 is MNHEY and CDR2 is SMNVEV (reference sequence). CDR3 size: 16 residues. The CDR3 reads CASSSKGRSSGNTIYF. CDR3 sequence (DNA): TGTGCCAGCAGTTCGAAGGGCAGGAGCTCTGGAAACACCATATATTTT.

CDR3 sequence (DNA): TGTGCCACTAAGTTCAGGGGGGGGACACAGTTCGCAGATACGCAGTATTTT. It translates to CATKFRGGTQFADTQYF. The chain employs TRBV19 and TRBJ2-3; D tentatively fits TRBD1 or TRBD2 (7 bases each). Germline V lookup: CDR1 LNHDA, CDR2 SQIVND (reference sequence). V lost 10 bases to trimming and J lost 4 bases, with 27 bases between them. The CDR3 sequence is 17 residues long.

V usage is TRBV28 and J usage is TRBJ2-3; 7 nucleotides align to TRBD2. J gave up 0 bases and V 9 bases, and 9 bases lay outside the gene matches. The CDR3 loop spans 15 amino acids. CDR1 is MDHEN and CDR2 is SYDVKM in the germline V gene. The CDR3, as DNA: TGTGCCAGTAACTCCTGGCGGGGGAGCACAGATACGCAGTATTTT. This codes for CASNSWRGSTDTQYF.

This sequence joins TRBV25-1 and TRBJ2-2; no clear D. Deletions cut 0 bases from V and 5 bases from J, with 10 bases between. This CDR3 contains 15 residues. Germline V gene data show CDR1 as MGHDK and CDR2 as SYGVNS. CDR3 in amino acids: CASSEYQPGTGELFF. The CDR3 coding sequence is TGTGCCAGCAGTGAATATCAGCCAGGAACCGGGGAGCTGTTTTTT.

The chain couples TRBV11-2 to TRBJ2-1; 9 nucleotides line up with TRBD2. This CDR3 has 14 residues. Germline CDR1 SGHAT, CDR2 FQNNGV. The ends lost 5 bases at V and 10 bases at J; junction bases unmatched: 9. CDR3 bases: TGTGCCAGCAGCCCACGACTAGCGGTCGGGGAGCAGTTCTTC. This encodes CASSPRLAVGEQFF.

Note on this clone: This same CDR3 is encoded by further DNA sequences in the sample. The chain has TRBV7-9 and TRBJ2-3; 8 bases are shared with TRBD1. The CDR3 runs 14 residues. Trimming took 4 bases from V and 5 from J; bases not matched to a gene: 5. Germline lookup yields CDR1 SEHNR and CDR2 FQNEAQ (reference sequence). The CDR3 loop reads CASSSGGGVDTQYF. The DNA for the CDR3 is TGTGCCAGCAGCTCAGGGGGCGGGGTAGATACGCAGTATTTT.

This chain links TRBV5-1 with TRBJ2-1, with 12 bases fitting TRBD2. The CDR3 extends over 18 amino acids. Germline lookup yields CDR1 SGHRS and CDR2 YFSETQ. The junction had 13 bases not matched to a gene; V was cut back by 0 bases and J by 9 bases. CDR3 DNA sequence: TGCGCCAGCAGCTTGGGTGGGACTAGCGGGTTACCCCGGAGTGAGCAGTTCTTC. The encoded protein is CASSLGGTSGLPRSEQFF.

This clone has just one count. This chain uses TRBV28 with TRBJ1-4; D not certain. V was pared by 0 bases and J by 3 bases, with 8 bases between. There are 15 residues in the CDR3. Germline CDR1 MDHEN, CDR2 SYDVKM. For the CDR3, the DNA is TGTGCCAGCAGTTTATGGATGGGAGCTAATGAAAAACTGTTTTTT. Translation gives CASSLWMGANEKLFF.

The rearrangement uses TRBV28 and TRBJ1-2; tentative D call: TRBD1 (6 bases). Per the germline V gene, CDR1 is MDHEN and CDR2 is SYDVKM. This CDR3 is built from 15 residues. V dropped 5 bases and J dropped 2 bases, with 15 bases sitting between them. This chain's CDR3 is CASSPTSGANYGYTF. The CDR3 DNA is TGTGCCAGCAGTCCAACCTCAGGGGCCAACTATGGCTACACCTTC.

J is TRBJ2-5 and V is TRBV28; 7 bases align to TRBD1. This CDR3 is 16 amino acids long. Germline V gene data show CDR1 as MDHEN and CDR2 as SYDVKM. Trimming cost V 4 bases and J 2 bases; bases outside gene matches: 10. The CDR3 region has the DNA TGTGCCAGCAGTTACCCCCGGGACAGCTTACAAGAGACCCAGTACTTC. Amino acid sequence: CASSYPRDSLQETQYF.

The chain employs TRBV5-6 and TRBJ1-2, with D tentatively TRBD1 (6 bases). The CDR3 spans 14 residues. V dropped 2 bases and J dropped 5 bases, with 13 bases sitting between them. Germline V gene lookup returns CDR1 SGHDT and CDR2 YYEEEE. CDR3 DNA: TGTGCCAGCAGCTTAAACAGGGTGGAATATGGCTACACCTTC. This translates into CASSLNRVEYGYTF.

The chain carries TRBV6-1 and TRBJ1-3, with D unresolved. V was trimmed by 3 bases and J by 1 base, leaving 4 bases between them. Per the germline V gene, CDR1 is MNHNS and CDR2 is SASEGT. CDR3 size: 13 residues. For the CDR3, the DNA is TGTGCCAGCAGTGATCAATCTGGAAACACCATATATTTT. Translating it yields CASSDQSGNTIYF.

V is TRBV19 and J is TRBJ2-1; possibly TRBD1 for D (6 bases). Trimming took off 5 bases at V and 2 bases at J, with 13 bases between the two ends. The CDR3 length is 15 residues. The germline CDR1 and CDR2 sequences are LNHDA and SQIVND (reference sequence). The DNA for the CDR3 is TGTGCCAGTAGTCCCCTGGCAGGGGCCTACAATGAGCAGTTCTTC. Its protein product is CASSPLAGAYNEQFF.

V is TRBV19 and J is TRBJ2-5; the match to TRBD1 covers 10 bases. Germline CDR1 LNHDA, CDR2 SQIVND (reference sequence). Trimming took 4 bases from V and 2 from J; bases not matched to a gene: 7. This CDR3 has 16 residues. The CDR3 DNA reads TGTGCCAGTAGTACACCGGGACAGGGGAGACAAGAGACCCAGTACTTC. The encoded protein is CASSTPGQGRQETQYF.

CDR3 sequence: CASSLAPGGGGKLFF. CDR3 nucleotide sequence: TGCGCCAGCAGCTTGGCTCCAGGGGGCGGGGGAAAACTGTTTTTT. The rearrangement uses TRBV5-1 and TRBJ1-4, with TRBD1 matching 8 bases. Germline CDR1 reads SGHRS; CDR2 reads YFSETQ. The CDR3 runs 15 residues. J was trimmed by 10 bases and V by 0 bases; bases with no gene match: 8.

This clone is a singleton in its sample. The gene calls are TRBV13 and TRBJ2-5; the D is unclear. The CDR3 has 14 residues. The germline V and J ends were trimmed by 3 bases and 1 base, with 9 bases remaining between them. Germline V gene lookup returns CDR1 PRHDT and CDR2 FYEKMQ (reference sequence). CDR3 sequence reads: CASSFGRPQETQYF. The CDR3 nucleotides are TGTGCCAGCAGCTTCGGGCGTCCCCAAGAGACCCAGTACTTC.

The CDR3, as DNA: TGTGCCAGCAGCTTAGACCGTCGGGGGAAGCAGTTCTTC. It translates to CASSLDRRGKQFF. The J gene is TRBJ2-1, the V gene TRBV7-2; a possible D gene is TRBD2 (6 bases). The CDR3 totals 13 residues. V was cut by 1 base and J by 11 bases, with 12 bases left in between. Germline V gene sequence: CDR1 SGHTA, CDR2 FQGNSA.